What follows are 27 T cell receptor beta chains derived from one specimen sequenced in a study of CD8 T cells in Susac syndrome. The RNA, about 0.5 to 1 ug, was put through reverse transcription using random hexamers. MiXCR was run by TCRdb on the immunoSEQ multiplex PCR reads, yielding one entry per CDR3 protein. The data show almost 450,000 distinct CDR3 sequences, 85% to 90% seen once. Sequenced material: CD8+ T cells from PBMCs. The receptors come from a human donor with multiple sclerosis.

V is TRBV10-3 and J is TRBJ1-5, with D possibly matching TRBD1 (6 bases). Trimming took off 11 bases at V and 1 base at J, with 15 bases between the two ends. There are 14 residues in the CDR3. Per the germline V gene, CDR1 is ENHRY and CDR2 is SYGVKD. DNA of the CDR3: TGTGCCGTGGACAGAGATGGGAGCAATCAGCCCCAGCATTTT. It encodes CAVDRDGSNQPQHF.

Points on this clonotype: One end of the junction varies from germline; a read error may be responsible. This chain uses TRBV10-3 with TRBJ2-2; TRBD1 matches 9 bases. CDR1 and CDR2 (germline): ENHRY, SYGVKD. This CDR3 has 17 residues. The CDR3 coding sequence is TGTGCCATCAGTGGACCGGAGGGACAGGGAGGGACCGGGGAGCCGTTTTTT. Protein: CAISGPEGQGGTGEPFF.

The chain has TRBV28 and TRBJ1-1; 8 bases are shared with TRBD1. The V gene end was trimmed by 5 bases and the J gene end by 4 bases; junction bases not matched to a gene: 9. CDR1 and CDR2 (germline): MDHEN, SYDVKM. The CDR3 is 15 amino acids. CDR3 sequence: CASSLGRGPVTEAFF. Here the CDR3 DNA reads TGTGCCAGCAGTCTTGGCAGGGGGCCGGTCACTGAAGCTTTCTTT.

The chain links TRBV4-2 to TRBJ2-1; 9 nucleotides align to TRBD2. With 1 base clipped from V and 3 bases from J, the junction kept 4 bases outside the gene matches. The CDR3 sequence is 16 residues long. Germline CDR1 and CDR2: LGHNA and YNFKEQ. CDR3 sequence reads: CASSQAGSGSYNEQFF. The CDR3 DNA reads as TGTGCCAGCAGCCAAGCGGGTAGCGGGAGCTACAATGAGCAGTTCTTC.

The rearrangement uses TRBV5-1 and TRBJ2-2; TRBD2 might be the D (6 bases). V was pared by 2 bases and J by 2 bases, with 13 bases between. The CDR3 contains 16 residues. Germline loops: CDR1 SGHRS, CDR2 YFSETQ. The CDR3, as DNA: TGCGCCAGCAGCTTTCTTGGAGGGGTCAACACCGGGGAGCTGTTTTTT. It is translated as CASSFLGGVNTGELFF.

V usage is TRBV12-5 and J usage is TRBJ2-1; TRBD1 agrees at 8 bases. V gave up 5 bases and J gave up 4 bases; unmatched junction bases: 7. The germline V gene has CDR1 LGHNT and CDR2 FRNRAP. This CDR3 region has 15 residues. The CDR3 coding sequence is TGTGCTAGTGGTCCCCCCGGGACAGGTTACAATGAGCAGTTCTTC. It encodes CASGPPGTGYNEQFF.

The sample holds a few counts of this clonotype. The CDR3 sequence: CASSPPGRTQETQYF. Here the CDR3 DNA reads TGTGCCAGCAGCCCGCCGGGACGGACCCAAGAGACCCAGTACTTC. The chain couples TRBV11-2 to TRBJ2-5, with D tentatively TRBD1 or TRBD2 (5 bases each). The CDR3 runs to 15 residues. The V end was cut by 5 bases, the J end by 1 base, with 14 bases between. The germline V gene has CDR1 SGHAT and CDR2 FQNNGV.

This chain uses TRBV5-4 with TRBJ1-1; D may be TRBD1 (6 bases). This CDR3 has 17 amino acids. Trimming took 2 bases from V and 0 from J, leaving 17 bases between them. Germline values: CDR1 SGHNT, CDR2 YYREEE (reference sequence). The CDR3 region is CASSFGRGQYMNTEAFF. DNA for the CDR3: TGTGCCAGCAGCTTTGGCCGTGGACAGTACATGAACACTGAAGCTTTCTTT.

The CDR3 DNA follows: TGTGCCTCCCAGGTAGCGGGGGGGCCTAATGAGCAGTTCTTC. Its protein is CASQVAGGPNEQFF. The chain combines TRBV6-6 with TRBJ2-1; 11 bases are a match to TRBD2. CDR3 length: 14 residues. Germline-derived CDR1 and CDR2 are MNHNY and SVGAGI (reference sequence). Trimming at V came to 11 bases and at J to 7 bases, leaving 10 bases not matched to a gene.

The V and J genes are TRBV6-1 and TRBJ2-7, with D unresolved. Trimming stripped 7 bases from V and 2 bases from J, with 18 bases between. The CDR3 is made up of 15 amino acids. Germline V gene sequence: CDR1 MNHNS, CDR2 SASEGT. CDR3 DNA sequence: TGTGCCAGCATCAACGGCCAACTAAACCCCTACGAGCAGTACTTC. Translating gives CASINGQLNPYEQYF.

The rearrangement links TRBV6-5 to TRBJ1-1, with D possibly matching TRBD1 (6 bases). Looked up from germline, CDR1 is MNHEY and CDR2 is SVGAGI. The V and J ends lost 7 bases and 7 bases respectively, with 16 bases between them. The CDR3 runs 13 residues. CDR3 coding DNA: TGTGCCAGCATGGGGGGCTATTGGAGTGAAGCTTTCTTT. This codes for CASMGGYWSEAFF.

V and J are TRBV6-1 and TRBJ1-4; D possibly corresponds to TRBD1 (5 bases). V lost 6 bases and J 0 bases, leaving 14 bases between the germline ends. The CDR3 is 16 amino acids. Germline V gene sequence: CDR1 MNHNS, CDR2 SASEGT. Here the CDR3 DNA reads TGTGCCAGCAGCCCGGGGGTTCAGCCAACTAATGAAAAACTGTTTTTT. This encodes CASSPGVQPTNEKLFF.

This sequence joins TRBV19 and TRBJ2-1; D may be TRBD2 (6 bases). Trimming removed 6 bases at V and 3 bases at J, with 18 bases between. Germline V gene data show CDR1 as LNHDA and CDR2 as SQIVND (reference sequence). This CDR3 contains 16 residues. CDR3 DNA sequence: TGTGCCAGTAGACCGCTGGGGGAGGAGGTCTACAATGAGCAGTTCTTC. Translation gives CASRPLGEEVYNEQFF. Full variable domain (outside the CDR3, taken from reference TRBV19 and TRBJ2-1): DGGITQSPKYLFRKEGQNVTLSCEQNLNHDAMYWYRQDPGQGLRLIYYSQIVNDFQKGDIAEGYSVSREKKESFPLTVTSAQKNPTAFYLCASRPLGEEVYNEQFFGPGTRLTVL.

CDR3 nucleotides: TGCGCCAGCAGCCCAGAGACATCGTATAATTCACCCCTCCACTTT. Amino acid sequence: CASSPETSYNSPLHF. The chain links TRBV5-1 to TRBJ1-6; D remains unclear. The CDR3 consists of 15 residues. Between the trimmed V and J ends, which lost 4 bases and 4 bases, there was a span of 12 bases. Germline-derived CDR1 and CDR2 are SGHRS and YFSETQ.

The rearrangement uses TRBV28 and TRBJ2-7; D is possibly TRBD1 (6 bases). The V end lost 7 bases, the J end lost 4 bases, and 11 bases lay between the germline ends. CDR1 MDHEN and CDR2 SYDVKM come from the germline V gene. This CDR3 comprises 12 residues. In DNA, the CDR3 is TGTGCCAGCACCATAGGGGGTTACGAGCAGTACTTC. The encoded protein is CASTIGGYEQYF.

The CDR3 region has the DNA TGTGCCAGCAGTTACAACCAGGCGGCTCCTGCGGGTACGCAGTATTTT. Translated: CASSYNQAAPAGTQYF. This chain uses TRBV6-2 or TRBV6-3 with TRBJ2-3; tentative D call: TRBD2 (5 bases). V gave up 2 bases and J gave up 8 bases, with 20 bases separating them. Looked up from germline, CDR1 is MNHEY and CDR2 is SVGEGT. The CDR3 length is 16 residues.

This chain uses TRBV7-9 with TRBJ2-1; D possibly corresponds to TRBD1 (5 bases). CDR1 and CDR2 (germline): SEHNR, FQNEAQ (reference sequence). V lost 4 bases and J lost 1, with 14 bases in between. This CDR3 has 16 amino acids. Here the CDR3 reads CASSSNKGFSYNEQFF. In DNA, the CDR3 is TGTGCCAGCAGCTCAAATAAGGGGTTTTCCTACAATGAGCAGTTCTTC.

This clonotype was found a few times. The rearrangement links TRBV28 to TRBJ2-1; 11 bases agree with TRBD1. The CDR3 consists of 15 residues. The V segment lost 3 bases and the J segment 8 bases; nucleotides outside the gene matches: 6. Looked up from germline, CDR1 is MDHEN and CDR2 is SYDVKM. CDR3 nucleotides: TGTGCCAGCAGTTTTAAGGACAGGGGGCTGGATGAGCAGTTCTTC. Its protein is CASSFKDRGLDEQFF.

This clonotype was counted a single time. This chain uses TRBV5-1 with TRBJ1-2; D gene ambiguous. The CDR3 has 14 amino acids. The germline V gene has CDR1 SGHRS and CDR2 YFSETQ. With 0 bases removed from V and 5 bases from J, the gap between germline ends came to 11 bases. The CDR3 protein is CASSLGQEEYGYTF. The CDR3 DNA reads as TGCGCCAGCAGCTTGGGGCAGGAAGAATATGGCTACACCTTC. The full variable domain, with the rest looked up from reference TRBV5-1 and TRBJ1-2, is KAGVTQTPRYLIKTRGQQVTLSCSPISGHRSVSWYQQTPGQGLQFLFEYFSETQRNKGNFPGRFSGRQFSNSRSEMNVSTLELGDSALYLCASSLGQEEYGYTFGSGTRLTVV.

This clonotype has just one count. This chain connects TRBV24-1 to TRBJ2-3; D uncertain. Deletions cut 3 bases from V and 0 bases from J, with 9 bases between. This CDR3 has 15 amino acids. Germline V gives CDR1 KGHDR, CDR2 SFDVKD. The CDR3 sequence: CATSDLRDSTDTQYF. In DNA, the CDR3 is TGTGCCACCAGTGATCTTCGAGACAGCACAGATACGCAGTATTTT.

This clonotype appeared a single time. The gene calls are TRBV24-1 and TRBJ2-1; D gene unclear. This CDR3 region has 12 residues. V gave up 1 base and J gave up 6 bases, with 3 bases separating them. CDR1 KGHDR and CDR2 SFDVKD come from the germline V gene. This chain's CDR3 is CATSDFSNEQFF. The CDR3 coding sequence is TGTGCCACCAGTGATTTTTCCAATGAGCAGTTCTTC.

The CDR3 sequence: CASSRPPPGVLGETQYF. As DNA, the CDR3 is TGTGCCAGCAGCCGACCACCCCCAGGGGTTTTGGGGGAGACCCAGTACTTC. The chain combines TRBV7-2 with TRBJ2-5, with a weak D call TRBD1 (6 bases). CDR1 SGHTA and CDR2 FQGNSA come from the germline V gene. The CDR3 is 17 residues long. The V end was cut by 5 bases, the J end by 5 bases, with 24 bases between.

CDR3 coding DNA: TGTGCCAGCAGCGTAAGTCTGGACAGGGAGGGCTCCTACGAGCAGTACTTC. Translating it yields CASSVSLDREGSYEQYF. The V call is TRBV7-6, the J call TRBJ2-7; a weak D match, TRBD1 (8 bases). The V and J ends lost 5 bases and 0 bases respectively, with 20 bases between them. The CDR3 has 17 residues. Germline V gene sequence: CDR1 SGHVS, CDR2 FNYEAQ.

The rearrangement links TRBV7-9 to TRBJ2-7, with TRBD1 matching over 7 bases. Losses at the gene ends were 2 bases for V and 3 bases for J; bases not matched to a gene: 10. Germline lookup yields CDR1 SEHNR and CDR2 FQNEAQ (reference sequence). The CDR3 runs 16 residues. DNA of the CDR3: TGTGCCAGCAGCTTATCGGGACAGAGCCTCGACTACGAGCAGTACTTC. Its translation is CASSLSGQSLDYEQYF.

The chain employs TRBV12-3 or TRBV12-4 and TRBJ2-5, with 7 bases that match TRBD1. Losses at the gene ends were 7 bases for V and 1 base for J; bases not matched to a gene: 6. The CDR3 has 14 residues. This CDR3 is CASKLTGPQETQYF. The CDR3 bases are TGTGCCAGCAAATTGACAGGGCCCCAAGAGACCCAGTACTTC.

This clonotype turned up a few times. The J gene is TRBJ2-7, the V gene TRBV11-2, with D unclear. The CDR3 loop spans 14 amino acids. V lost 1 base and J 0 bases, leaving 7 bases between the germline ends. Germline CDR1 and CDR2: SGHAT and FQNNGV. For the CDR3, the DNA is TGTGCCAGCAGCTTAGCCGTAGGCTCCTACGAGCAGTACTTC. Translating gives CASSLAVGSYEQYF.

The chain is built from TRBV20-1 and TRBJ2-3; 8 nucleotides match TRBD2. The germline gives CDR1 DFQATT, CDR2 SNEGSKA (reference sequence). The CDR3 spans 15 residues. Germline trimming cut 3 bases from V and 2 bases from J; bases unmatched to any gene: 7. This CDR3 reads CSASPGRAFTDTQYF. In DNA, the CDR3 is TGCAGTGCTAGTCCCGGGAGGGCCTTCACAGATACGCAGTATTTT.